The 21 T cell receptor beta chains below come from one sample, sequenced in a study of T cell responses to AZD1222 COVID-19 vaccine. The repertoire was sequenced with immunoSEQ multiplex PCR; TCRdb's copy has only in-frame clones and lacks some. The data show about 59,000 clones, with 89% seen just once and 6.1% held by the top ten. The source was peripheral blood, collected 28 days after the second AZD1222 dose. The receptors derive from an adult who received the AZD1222 COVID-19 vaccine.

V usage is TRBV5-4 and J usage is TRBJ2-3; 9 bases are shared with TRBD2. V lost 0 bases to trimming and J lost 1 base; unmatched junction nucleotides: 0. The CDR3 has 15 amino acids. Germline CDR1 and CDR2: SGHNT and YYREEE (reference sequence). The CDR3 DNA is TGTGCCAGCAGCTTGGGACTAGCGGGCACAGATACGCAGTATTTT. It codes for CASSLGLAGTDTQYF.

V gene TRBV12-3 or TRBV12-4 combines with J gene TRBJ1-1; D uncertain. The CDR3 has 12 residues. Trimming removed 1 base from V and 7 bases from J, with 7 bases in between. The DNA of the CDR3 is TGTGCCAGCAGTTTAGTATCTGGTGAAGCTTTCTTT. It is translated as CASSLVSGEAFF.

With respect to this clone: One end of the junction does not line up with germline, which may come from a read error. The chain links TRBV27 to TRBJ2-3, with 9 bases matching TRBD2. Germline V gene data show CDR1 as MNHEY and CDR2 as SMNVEV (reference sequence). The CDR3 has 16 residues. Here the CDR3 DNA reads TGTGCCAGCAGTCATAGACTAGCGGTGAGCACAGATATGCAGTATTTT. Translated, it gives CASSHRLAVSTDMQYF.

The chain has TRBV7-3 and TRBJ2-2; D gene unclear. Per the germline V gene, CDR1 is SGHTA and CDR2 is FQGTGA. The CDR3 totals 12 residues. The V end was cut by 5 bases, the J end by 1 base, with 2 bases between. The CDR3 sequence is CASSMNTGELFF. The CDR3 nucleotides are TGTGCCAGCAGCATGAACACCGGGGAGCTGTTTTTT.

V usage is TRBV13 and J usage is TRBJ2-3; 9 nucleotides agree with TRBD1. V lost 5 bases and J lost 2; bases outside the gene matches: 8. This CDR3 region has 16 residues. Germline CDR1 reads PRHDT; CDR2 reads FYEKMQ (reference sequence). Here the CDR3 DNA reads TGTGCCAGCAGCCGCCAACGGGACAGGGCCACAGATACGCAGTATTTT. Protein sequence: CASSRQRDRATDTQYF.

The V gene is TRBV7-6, the J gene TRBJ1-5; D call uncertain. Germline assignment: CDR1 SGHVS and CDR2 FNYEAQ. Trimming pared 5 bases from V and 5 bases from J, leaving 25 bases between. The CDR3 runs 18 residues. The CDR3 sequence: CASSLPPFDTLWDQPQHF. Written as DNA, the CDR3 is TGTGCCAGCAGCCTACCGCCCTTCGACACGTTGTGGGATCAGCCCCAGCATTTT. The complete variable domain, with remaining parts taken from reference TRBV7-6 and TRBJ1-5, reads GAGVSQSPRYKVTKRGQDVALRCDPISGHVSLYWYRQALGQGPEFLTYFNYEAQQDKSGLPNDRFSAERPEGSISTLTIQRTEQRDSAMYRCASSLPPFDTLWDQPQHFGDGTRLSIL.

The chain employs TRBV6-5 and TRBJ1-2; TRBD1 matches at 10 bases. After removal of 7 bases from V and 8 bases from J, the junction contained 13 bases not matched to a gene. Germline V CDR1 and CDR2: MNHEY, SVGAGI. This CDR3 is built from 15 residues. Here the CDR3 reads CASKEEDRGFSGYTF. The CDR3 DNA reads as TGTGCCAGCAAGGAAGAGGACAGGGGGTTTAGCGGCTACACCTTC.

This chain links TRBV13 with TRBJ1-6; 9 bases line up with TRBD1. Losses at the gene ends were 5 bases for V and 7 bases for J; bases not matched to a gene: 6. This CDR3 spans 15 amino acids. Germline V gives CDR1 PRHDT, CDR2 FYEKMQ (reference sequence). CDR3: CASSLRTGDNSPLHF. DNA for the CDR3: TGTGCCAGCAGCCTCCGGACAGGGGACAATTCACCCCTCCACTTT.

The chain joins TRBV10-3 to TRBJ2-6; D unresolved. Germline CDR1 reads ENHRY; CDR2 reads SYGVKD. V was shortened by 0 bases and J by 2 bases, with 20 bases between the two germline ends. The CDR3 covers 20 residues. Written as DNA, the CDR3 is TGTGCCATCAGTGAGTCGTTGGGGATTATCGCTTCAACTGGGGCCAACGTCCTGACTTTC. Protein: CAISESLGIIASTGANVLTF.

This chain links TRBV11-2 with TRBJ2-2; D could derive from TRBD1 or TRBD2 (5 bases each). The CDR3 contains 17 residues. Germline V gene data show CDR1 as SGHAT and CDR2 as FQNNGV. Trimming removed 2 bases at V and 4 bases at J, with 17 bases between. This CDR3 reads CASSLSSGALLTGELFF. The CDR3 DNA reads TGTGCCAGCAGCTTATCGTCCGGGGCGCTACTCACCGGGGAGCTGTTTTTT. Full variable domain (outside the CDR3, taken from reference TRBV11-2 and TRBJ2-2): EAGVAQSPRYKIIEKRQSVAFWCNPISGHATLYWYQQILGQGPKLLIQFQNNGVVDDSQLPKDRFSAERLKGVDSTLKIQPAKLEDSAVYLCASSLSSGALLTGELFFGEGSRLTVL.

The chain combines TRBV29-1 with TRBJ2-3; D is ambiguous. The V gene lost 0 bases and the J gene lost 4 bases, with 5 bases spanning the gap. The CDR3 has 12 amino acids. Germline values: CDR1 SQVTM, CDR2 ANQGSEA. The CDR3, as DNA: TGCAGCGTTGAAGACGTGGCAGATACGCAGTATTTT. Its protein product is CSVEDVADTQYF.

This clone showed up just a few times. This chain uses TRBV5-1 with TRBJ2-7; 10 nucleotides agree with TRBD2. V trimming: 4 bases; J trimming: 0 bases; junction bases outside the gene matches: 4. Germline V lookup: CDR1 SGHRS, CDR2 YFSETQ. The CDR3 sequence is 15 residues long. The CDR3 protein is CASSTGLAASYEQYF. The CDR3 nucleotides read TGCGCCAGCAGCACAGGACTAGCGGCCTCCTACGAGCAGTACTTC.

This chain connects TRBV11-3 to TRBJ2-2; 10 positions match TRBD1. Trimming removed 1 base from V and 6 bases from J; junction bases left unmatched: 11. This CDR3 region has 18 residues. CDR1 and CDR2 (germline): SGHNT, YENEEA. CDR3 loop: CASSLVGTGAGGAGELFF. The CDR3 nucleotides read TGTGCCAGCAGCTTAGTAGGGACAGGGGCCGGCGGGGCCGGGGAGCTGTTTTTT.

The V call is TRBV4-3, the J call TRBJ1-5, with 9 nucleotides matching TRBD1. From germline, CDR1 is LGHNA and CDR2 YSLEER. The J segment lost 6 bases and the V segment lost 3 bases, leaving 6 bases of the junction unmatched. The CDR3 length is 15 residues. The CDR3 region has the DNA TGCGCCAGCAGCCAGGGGACAGGGATTGCTCAGCCCCAGCATTTT. It is translated as CASSQGTGIAQPQHF.

V usage is TRBV5-4 and J usage is TRBJ2-2; TRBD2 matches at 13 bases. CDR1 is SGHNT, CDR2 YYREEE, per germline (reference sequence). The length of the CDR3 is 17 residues. V lost 4 bases to trimming and J lost 6 bases; unmatched junction nucleotides: 9. The CDR3 coding sequence is TGTGCCAGCAGCGACGGGACTAGCGGGATTGGGGCCGGGGAGCTGTTTTTT. This gives the protein CASSDGTSGIGAGELFF. Using reference TRBV5-4 and TRBJ2-2 for the parts outside the CDR3, the full variable domain is ETGVTQSPTHLIKTRGQQVTLRCSSQSGHNTVSWYQQALGQGPQFIFQYYREEENGRGNFPPRFSGLQFPNYSSELNVNALELDDSALYLCASSDGTSGIGAGELFFGEGSRLTVL.

The J gene is TRBJ2-5, the V gene TRBV4-1; D gene uncertain. From germline, CDR1 is MGHRA and CDR2 YSYEKL. V lost 0 bases and J lost 5, with 7 bases in between. The CDR3 sequence is 13 residues long. The CDR3: CASSQDPLETQYF. The DNA for the CDR3 is TGCGCCAGCAGCCAAGACCCCTTGGAGACCCAGTACTTC.

The J gene is TRBJ2-3, the V gene TRBV6-2 or TRBV6-3; D is unresolved. Looked up from germline, CDR1 is MNHEY and CDR2 is SVGEGT. V lost 4 bases and J lost 4, with 6 bases in between. The CDR3 consists of 12 residues. This CDR3 reads CASSSVADTQYF. The CDR3 region has the DNA TGTGCCAGCAGTTCCGTAGCAGATACGCAGTATTTT.

This clone came up a few times. The genes are TRBV27 and TRBJ1-1, with D maybe TRBD1 (5 bases). This CDR3 is built from 14 residues. Germline-derived CDR1 and CDR2 are MNHEY and SMNVEV (reference sequence). Trimming pared 5 bases from V and 2 bases from J, leaving 12 bases between. Here the CDR3 DNA reads TGTGCCAGCAGTCCTCAGACAGCCAACACTGAAGCTTTCTTT. Translating gives CASSPQTANTEAFF.

The J gene is TRBJ1-1, the V gene TRBV5-1; D unclear. In germline, CDR1 is SGHRS, CDR2 YFSETQ. This CDR3 spans 13 amino acids. Trimming shortened V by 2 bases and J by 8 bases, and 13 bases separated the two germline ends. CDR3 coding DNA: TGCGCCAGCAGCTTTGGGCCAAGTCGAGAAGCTTTCTTT. It translates to CASSFGPSREAFF.

The chain carries TRBV7-8 and TRBJ1-3; D is ambiguous. Looked up from germline, CDR1 is SGHVS and CDR2 is FQNEAQ. Trimming cost V 4 bases and J 1 base, with 5 bases left between them. This CDR3 has 13 residues. This CDR3 reads CASSSLSGNTIYF. The CDR3 bases are TGTGCCAGCAGCTCCCTTTCTGGAAACACCATATATTTT. The full variable domain, with the rest looked up from reference TRBV7-8 and TRBJ1-3, is GAGVSQSPRYKVAKRGQDVALRCDPISGHVSLFWYQQALGQGPEFLTYFQNEAQLDKSGLPSDRFFAERPEGSVSTLKIQRTQQEDSAVYLCASSSLSGNTIYFGEGSWLTVV.

The gene calls are TRBV18 and TRBJ2-7; D is perhaps TRBD1 (6 bases). The V gene's germline CDR1 is KGHSH and CDR2 LQKENI. Trimming took off 3 bases at V and 2 bases at J, with 11 bases between the two ends. This CDR3 is built from 14 residues. CDR3 nucleotide sequence: TGTGCCAGCTCACCTTGGACAGATACCTACGAGCAGTACTTC. Translating it yields CASSPWTDTYEQYF.